A single sample gave rise to the 14 T cell receptor beta chains below, sequenced in a study of T cells of healthy individuals. TCRdb ran MiXCR on the 5' RACE reads and lists one entry per CDR3 protein. The sample contains around 90,000 distinct CDR3 sequences, around 5.1% of which appear only once. The receptors were sampled from a female donor in good health.

There are many counts of this clonotype. This sequence joins TRBV7-2 and TRBJ2-1; D is ambiguous. Between the trimmed V and J ends, which lost 5 bases and 4 bases, there was a span of 15 bases. CDR3 length: 15 residues. Germline assignment: CDR1 SGHTA and CDR2 FQGNSA. The CDR3 spells CASSPLGTTYNEQFF. In nucleotides, the CDR3 is TGTGCCAGCAGCCCCCTGGGCACGACATACAATGAGCAGTTCTTC. The full variable domain, completed using reference TRBV7-2 and TRBJ2-1, is GAGVSQSPSNKVTEKGKDVELRCDPISGHTALYWYRQSLGQGLEFLIYFQGNSAPDKSGLPSDRFSAERTGGSVSTLTIQRTQQEDSAVYLCASSPLGTTYNEQFFGPGTRLTVL.

This clonotype was recorded many times. The chain joins TRBV20-1 to TRBJ2-1; weak D call: TRBD2 (5 bases). The CDR3 spans 14 residues. The V gene's germline CDR1 is DFQATT and CDR2 SNEGSKA (reference sequence). V was shortened by 5 bases and J by 7 bases, with 18 bases between the two germline ends. CDR3 nucleotides: TGCAGTGCTCCCCGGACTTTACGGGGAAATGAGCAGTTCTTC. It yields the protein CSAPRTLRGNEQFF.

This clonotype came up many times. The chain links TRBV27 to TRBJ2-1; D gene uncertain. The ends were cut back, 2 bases at V and 3 bases at J, with 14 bases in the middle. The CDR3 contains 16 residues. CDR1 and CDR2 (germline): MNHEY, SMNVEV (reference sequence). The CDR3 DNA is TGTGCCAGCAGTTTAATAGCCGATCACAGCTACAATGAGCAGTTCTTC. Its translation: CASSLIADHSYNEQFF.

The J gene is TRBJ1-1, the V gene TRBV14; unclear D gene. This CDR3 spans 14 amino acids. Trimming took 1 base from V and 3 from J, leaving 9 bases between them. Germline V CDR1 and CDR2: SGHDN, FVKESK. The CDR3 loop reads CASSQVWGHTEAFF. The CDR3 DNA reads TGTGCCAGCAGCCAAGTGTGGGGTCACACTGAAGCTTTCTTT.

V usage is TRBV6-5 and J usage is TRBJ1-6, with D maybe TRBD1 (6 bases). V lost 5 bases and J 9 bases, leaving 23 bases between the germline ends. CDR3 length equals 17 residues. Germline CDR1 reads MNHEY; CDR2 reads SVGAGI. DNA of the CDR3: TGTGCCAGCAGTCGCTCAACGTCCAGGGAAGGGGGTTCACCCCTCCACTTT. Residues: CASSRSTSREGGSPLHF.

This clonotype was detected many times. This chain connects TRBV6-5 to TRBJ2-1, with 10 bases lining up with TRBD2. The CDR3 is 15 residues long. Germline V CDR1 and CDR2: MNHEY, SVGAGI. Losses at the gene ends were 3 bases for V and 4 bases for J; bases not matched to a gene: 3. The CDR3 DNA follows: TGTGCCAGCAGTTATACTAGCGGGGCTTACAATGAGCAGTTCTTC. The encoded protein is CASSYTSGAYNEQFF.

In its sample, this clonotype was seen many times. The CDR3 DNA reads as TGTGCCAGCACCCCGACATACCGCGTCTATGGCTACACCTTC. Its translation is CASTPTYRVYGYTF. V gene TRBV7-2 combines with J gene TRBJ1-2; no clear D gene. CDR1 and CDR2 from the germline V gene are SGHTA and FQGNSA. This CDR3 has 14 amino acids. The ends were cut back, 7 bases at V and 4 bases at J, with 16 bases in the middle.

At least ten counts were recorded for this clonotype. This chain connects TRBV4-1 to TRBJ2-3, with D unclear. The V end lost 4 bases, the J end lost 4 bases, and 18 bases lay between the germline ends. The CDR3 runs 16 residues. CDR1 is MGHRA and CDR2 is YSYEKL in the germline V gene. Here the CDR3 DNA reads TGCGCCAGCAGCCCGCGTGGATCTAGAGGAGCAGATACGCAGTATTTT. Protein sequence: CASSPRGSRGADTQYF.

The genes are TRBV28 and TRBJ2-3; 7 bases are shared with TRBD2. The CDR3 contains 16 residues. The J segment lost 2 bases and the V segment lost 3 bases, leaving 8 bases of the junction unmatched. The germline gives CDR1 MDHEN, CDR2 SYDVKM. For the CDR3, the DNA is TGTGCCAGCAGTTTTGGCTTAGCGGGCCACACAGATACGCAGTATTTT. Translating it yields CASSFGLAGHTDTQYF.

In its sample, this clonotype was seen many times. The gene calls are TRBV24-1 and TRBJ1-2; maybe TRBD1 (5 bases). The germline CDR1 and CDR2 sequences are KGHDR and SFDVKD. The ends were cut back, 7 bases at V and 3 bases at J, with 14 bases in the middle. The CDR3 is 14 amino acids. CDR3 sequence reads: CATRDGHRDYGYTF. The CDR3 DNA is TGTGCCACCAGGGACGGACATCGCGACTATGGCTACACCTTC.

This clonotype was counted ten times or more. The J gene is TRBJ2-3, the V gene TRBV20-1; D is perhaps TRBD2 (5 bases). Trimming pared 3 bases from V and 10 bases from J, leaving 20 bases between. The CDR3 sequence is 14 residues long. The germline CDR1 and CDR2 sequences are DFQATT and SNEGSKA (reference sequence). CDR3 coding DNA: TGCAGTGCTAGCTATGAGGGAAGCGCGAGAGCGCAGTATTTT. Translating gives CSASYEGSARAQYF.

The V gene is TRBV18, the J gene TRBJ1-2; D is undetermined. The V end lost 5 bases, the J end lost 6 bases, and 13 bases lay between the germline ends. This CDR3 has 13 residues. CDR1 is KGHSH and CDR2 is LQKENI in the germline V gene. The DNA for the CDR3 is TGTGCCAGCTCAGCGGACCAACTTAATGGCTACACCTTC. Translating gives CASSADQLNGYTF.

There are a few counts of this clonotype. The chain employs TRBV25-1 and TRBJ1-4; D call uncertain. Trimming shortened V by 3 bases and J by 1 base, and 9 bases separated the two germline ends. Germline CDR1 and CDR2: MGHDK and SYGVNS. The CDR3 covers 15 residues. CDR3 bases: TGTGCCAGCAGTGACGGCGGACGAACTAATGAAAAACTGTTTTTT. Amino acids: CASSDGGRTNEKLFF.

This clonotype turned up a few times. The chain combines TRBV24-1 with TRBJ2-1; D gene unclear. Trimming removed 5 bases from V and 0 bases from J, with 10 bases in between. CDR3 length: 15 residues. Germline loops: CDR1 KGHDR, CDR2 SFDVKD. The CDR3 region is CATSGGYSSYNEQFF. CDR3 nucleotide sequence: TGTGCCACCAGTGGGGGTTACAGCTCCTACAATGAGCAGTTCTTC.